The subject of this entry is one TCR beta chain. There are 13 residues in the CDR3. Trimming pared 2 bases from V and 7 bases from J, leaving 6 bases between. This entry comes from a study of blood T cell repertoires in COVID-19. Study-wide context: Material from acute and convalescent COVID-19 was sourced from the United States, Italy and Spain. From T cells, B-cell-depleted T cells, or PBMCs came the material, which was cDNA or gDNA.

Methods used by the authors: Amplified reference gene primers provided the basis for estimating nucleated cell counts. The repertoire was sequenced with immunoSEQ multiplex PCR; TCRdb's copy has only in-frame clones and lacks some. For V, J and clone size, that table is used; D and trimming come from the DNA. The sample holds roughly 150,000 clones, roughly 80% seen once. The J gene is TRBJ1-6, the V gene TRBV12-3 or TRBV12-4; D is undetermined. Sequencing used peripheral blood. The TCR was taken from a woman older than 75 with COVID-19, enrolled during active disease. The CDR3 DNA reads TGTGCCAGCAGTTTAAACACAAATTCACCCCTCCACTTT. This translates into CASSLNTNSPLHF.